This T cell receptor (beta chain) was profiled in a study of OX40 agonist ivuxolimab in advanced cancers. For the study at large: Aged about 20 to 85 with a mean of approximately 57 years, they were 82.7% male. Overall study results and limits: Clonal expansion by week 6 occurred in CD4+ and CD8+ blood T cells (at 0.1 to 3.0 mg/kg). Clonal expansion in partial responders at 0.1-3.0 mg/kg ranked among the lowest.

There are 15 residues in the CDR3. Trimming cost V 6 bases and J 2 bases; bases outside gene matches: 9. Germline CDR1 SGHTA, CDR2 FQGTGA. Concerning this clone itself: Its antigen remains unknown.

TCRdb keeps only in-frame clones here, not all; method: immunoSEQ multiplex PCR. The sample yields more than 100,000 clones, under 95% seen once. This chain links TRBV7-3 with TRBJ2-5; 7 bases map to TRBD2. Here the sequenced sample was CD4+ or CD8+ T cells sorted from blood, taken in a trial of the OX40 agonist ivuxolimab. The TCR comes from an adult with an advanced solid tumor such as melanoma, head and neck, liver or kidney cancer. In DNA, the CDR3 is TGTGCCAGCAGAAACGAGCGGGGCCCTCAAGAGACCCAGTACTTC. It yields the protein CASRNERGPQETQYF.